The present entry profiles one T cell receptor beta chain with its context. Its target is unknown. This entry is derived from a study of shared clonotypes between healthy human individuals. Study-wide points: Sequencing depth was expected to affect clonotype sharing among donors. Generation probabilities were higher for clonotypes shared across all four sorted-subset donors than for unshared ones.

Germline CDR1 is ENHRY and CDR2 is SYGVKD. The CDR3 sequence is 15 residues long. V lost 4 bases and J lost 3, with 15 bases in between. TCRdb's table, derived via immunoSEQ multiplex PCR, lists solely in-frame clones and lacks some. The sample carries hundreds of thousands of clones, 90% to 96% recorded once. Sample: naive CD4+ T cells sorted from blood. The subset: CD45RA+ positively selected. The TCR sequence derives from a woman aged 25 to 39 in good health. The chain links TRBV10-3 to TRBJ1-1; D remains ambiguous. The CDR3 here is CAISGRGKRDTEAFF. CDR3 DNA: TGTGCCATCAGTGGCCGAGGGAAGAGGGACACTGAAGCTTTCTTT.